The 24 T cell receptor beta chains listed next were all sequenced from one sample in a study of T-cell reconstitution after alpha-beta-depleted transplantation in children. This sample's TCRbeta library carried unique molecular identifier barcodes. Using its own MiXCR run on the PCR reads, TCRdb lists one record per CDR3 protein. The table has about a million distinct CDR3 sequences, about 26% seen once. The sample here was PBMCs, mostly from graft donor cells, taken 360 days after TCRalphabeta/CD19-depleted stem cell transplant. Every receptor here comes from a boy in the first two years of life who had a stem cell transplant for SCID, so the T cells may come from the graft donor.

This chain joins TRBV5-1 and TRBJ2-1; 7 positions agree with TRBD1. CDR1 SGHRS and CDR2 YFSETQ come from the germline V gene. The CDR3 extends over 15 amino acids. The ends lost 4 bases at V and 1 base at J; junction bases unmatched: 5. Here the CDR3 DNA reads TGCGCCAGCAGCCATGGACAGGTTTCCTACAATGAGCAGTTCTTC. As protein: CASSHGQVSYNEQFF.

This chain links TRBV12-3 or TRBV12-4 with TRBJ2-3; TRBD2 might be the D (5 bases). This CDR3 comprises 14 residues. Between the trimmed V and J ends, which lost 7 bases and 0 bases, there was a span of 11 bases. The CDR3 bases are TGTGCCAGCACCGGACTTATCAGCACAGATACGCAGTATTTT. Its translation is CASTGLISTDTQYF.

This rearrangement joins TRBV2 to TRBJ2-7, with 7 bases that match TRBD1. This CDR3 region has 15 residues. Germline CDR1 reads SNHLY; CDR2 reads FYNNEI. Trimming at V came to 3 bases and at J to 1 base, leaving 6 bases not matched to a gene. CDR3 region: CASSDRGYVSYEQYF. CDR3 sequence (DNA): TGTGCCAGCAGTGACAGGGGGTACGTGTCCTACGAGCAGTACTTC.

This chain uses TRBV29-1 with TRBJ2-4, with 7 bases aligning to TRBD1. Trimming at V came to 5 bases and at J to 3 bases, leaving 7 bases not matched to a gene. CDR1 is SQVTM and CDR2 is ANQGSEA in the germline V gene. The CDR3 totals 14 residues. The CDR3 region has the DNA TGCAGCGTTCAGAGGACAGGTGGCAAAAACATTCAGTACTTC. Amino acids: CSVQRTGGKNIQYF.

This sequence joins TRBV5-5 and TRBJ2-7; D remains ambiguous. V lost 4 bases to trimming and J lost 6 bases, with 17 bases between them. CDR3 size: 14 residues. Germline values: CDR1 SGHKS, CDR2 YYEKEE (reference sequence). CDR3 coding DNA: TGTGCCAGCAGCCCCACCACCATCGGAGCCGAGCAGTACTTC. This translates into CASSPTTIGAEQYF. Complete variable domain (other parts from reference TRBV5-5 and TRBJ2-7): DAGVTQSPTHLIKTRGQQVTLRCSPISGHKSVSWYQQVLGQGPQFIFQYYEKEERGRGNFPDRFSARQFPNYSSELNVNALLLGDSALYLCASSPTTIGAEQYFGPGTRLTVT.

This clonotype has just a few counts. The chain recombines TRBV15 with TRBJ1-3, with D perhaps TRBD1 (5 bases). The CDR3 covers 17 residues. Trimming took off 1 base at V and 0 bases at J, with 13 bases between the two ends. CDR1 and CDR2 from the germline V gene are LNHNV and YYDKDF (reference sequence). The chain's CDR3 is CATSRVGTYNSGNTIYF. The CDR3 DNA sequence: TGTGCCACCAGCAGAGTAGGGACGTACAACTCTGGAAACACCATATATTTT.

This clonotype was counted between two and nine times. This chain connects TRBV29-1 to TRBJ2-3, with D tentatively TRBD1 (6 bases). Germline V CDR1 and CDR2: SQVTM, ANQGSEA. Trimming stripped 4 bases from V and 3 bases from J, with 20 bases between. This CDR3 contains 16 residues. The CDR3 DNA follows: TGCAGCGTTGGGGGGAGAGGGCAGGGGCGAACAGATACGCAGTATTTT. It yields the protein CSVGGRGQGRTDTQYF.

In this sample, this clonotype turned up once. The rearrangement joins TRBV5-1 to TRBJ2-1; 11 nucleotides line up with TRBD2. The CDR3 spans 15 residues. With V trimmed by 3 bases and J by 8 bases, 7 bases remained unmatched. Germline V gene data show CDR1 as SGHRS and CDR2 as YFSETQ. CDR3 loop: CASSSGLAAMHEQFF. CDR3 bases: TGCGCCAGCAGCTCGGGACTAGCGGCCATGCATGAGCAGTTCTTC.

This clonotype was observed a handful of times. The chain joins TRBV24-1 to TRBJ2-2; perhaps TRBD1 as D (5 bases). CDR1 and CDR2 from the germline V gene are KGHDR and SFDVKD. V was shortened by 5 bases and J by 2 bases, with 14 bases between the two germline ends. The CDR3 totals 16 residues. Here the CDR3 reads CATSGPGKGNTGELFF. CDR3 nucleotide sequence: TGTGCCACCAGTGGCCCAGGGAAAGGAAACACCGGGGAGCTGTTTTTT.

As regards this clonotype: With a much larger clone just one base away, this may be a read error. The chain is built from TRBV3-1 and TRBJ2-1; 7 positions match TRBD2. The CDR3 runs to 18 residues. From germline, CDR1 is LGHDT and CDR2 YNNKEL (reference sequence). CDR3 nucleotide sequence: TGTACCAGCAGCCTGACGCTTTCGGCGGGGGAGGAGAAAAATGAGCAGTTCTTC. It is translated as CTSSLTLSAGEEKNEQFF.

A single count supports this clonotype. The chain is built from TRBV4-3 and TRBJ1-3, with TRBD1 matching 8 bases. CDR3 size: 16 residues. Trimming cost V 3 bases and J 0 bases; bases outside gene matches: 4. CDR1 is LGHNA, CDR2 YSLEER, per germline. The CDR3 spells CASSHRQGSSGNTIYF. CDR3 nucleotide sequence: TGCGCCAGCAGCCATAGACAGGGGAGCTCTGGAAACACCATATATTTT.

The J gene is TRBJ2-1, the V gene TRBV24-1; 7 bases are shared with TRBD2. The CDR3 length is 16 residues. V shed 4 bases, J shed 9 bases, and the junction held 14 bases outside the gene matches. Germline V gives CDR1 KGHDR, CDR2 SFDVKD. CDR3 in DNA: TGTGCCACCAGTGAGCGGGACTGGGCCACGGGAGGTGAGCAGTTCTTC. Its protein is CATSERDWATGGEQFF.

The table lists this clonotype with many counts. The CDR3: CASSLLTSGPDTQYF. The CDR3 coding sequence is TGTGCCAGCAGTTTATTGACATCGGGGCCAGATACGCAGTATTTT. The chain has TRBV28 and TRBJ2-3, with D tentatively TRBD1 or TRBD2 (5 bases each). Per the germline V gene, CDR1 is MDHEN and CDR2 is SYDVKM. Trimming removed 1 base from V and 4 bases from J, with 12 bases in between. This CDR3 comprises 15 residues.

The CDR3 loop reads CASSQRSETQYF. CDR3 DNA sequence: TGTGCCAGCAGTCAGCGATCGGAGACCCAGTACTTC. This chain joins TRBV12-3 or TRBV12-4 and TRBJ2-5; D is unresolved. The CDR3 totals 12 residues. Trimming cost V 5 bases and J 5 bases, with 9 bases left between them.

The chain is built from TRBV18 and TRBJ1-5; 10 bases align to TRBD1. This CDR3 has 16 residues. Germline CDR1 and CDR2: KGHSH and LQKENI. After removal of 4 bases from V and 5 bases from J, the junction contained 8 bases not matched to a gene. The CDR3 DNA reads TGTGCCAGCTCACACGACTGGGACAGGGGTGATCAGCCCCAGCATTTT. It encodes CASSHDWDRGDQPQHF.

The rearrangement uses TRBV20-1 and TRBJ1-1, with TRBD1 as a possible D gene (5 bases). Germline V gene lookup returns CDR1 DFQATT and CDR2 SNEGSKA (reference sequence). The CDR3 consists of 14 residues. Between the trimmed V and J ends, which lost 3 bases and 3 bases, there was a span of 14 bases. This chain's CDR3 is CSARQGRVDTEAFF. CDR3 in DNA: TGCAGTGCTAGGCAGGGCAGGGTGGACACTGAAGCTTTCTTT.

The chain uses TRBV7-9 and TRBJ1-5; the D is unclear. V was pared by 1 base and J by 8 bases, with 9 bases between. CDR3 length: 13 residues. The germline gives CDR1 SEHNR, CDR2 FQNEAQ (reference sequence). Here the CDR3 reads CASSLDVGEPQHF. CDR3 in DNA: TGTGCCAGCAGCTTAGACGTCGGGGAGCCCCAGCATTTT. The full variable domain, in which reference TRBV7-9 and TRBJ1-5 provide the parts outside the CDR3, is DTGVSQNPRHKITKRGQNVTFRCDPISEHNRLYWYRQTLGQGPEFLTYFQNEAQLEKSRLLSDRFSAERPKGSFSTLEIQRTEQGDSAMYLCASSLDVGEPQHFGDGTRLSIL.

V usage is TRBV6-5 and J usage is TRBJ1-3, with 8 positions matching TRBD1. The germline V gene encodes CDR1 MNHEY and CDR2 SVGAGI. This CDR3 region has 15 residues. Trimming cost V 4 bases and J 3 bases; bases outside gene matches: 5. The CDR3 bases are TGTGCCAGCAGTTCGTGGACAGGGCGTGGAAACACCATATATTTT. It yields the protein CASSSWTGRGNTIYF.

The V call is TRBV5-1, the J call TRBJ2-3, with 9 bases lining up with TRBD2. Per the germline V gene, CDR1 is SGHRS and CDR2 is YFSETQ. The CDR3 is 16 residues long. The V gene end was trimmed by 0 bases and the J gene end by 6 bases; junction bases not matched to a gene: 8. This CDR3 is CASSLDGGGAPDTQYF. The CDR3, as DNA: TGCGCCAGCAGCTTGGACGGCGGGGGGGCTCCGGATACGCAGTATTTT.

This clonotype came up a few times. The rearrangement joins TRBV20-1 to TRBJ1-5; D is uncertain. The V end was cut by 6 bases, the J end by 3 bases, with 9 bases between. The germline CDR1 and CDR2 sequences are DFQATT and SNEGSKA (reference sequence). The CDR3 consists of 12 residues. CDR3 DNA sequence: TGCAGTGCCGTGAAATCCAATCAGCCCCAGCATTTT. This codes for CSAVKSNQPQHF.

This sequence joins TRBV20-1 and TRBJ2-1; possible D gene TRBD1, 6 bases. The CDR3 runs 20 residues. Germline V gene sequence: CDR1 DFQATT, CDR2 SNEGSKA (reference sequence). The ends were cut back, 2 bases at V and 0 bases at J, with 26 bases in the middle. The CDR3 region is CSARSTPGQRLLSSYNEQFF. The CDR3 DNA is TGCAGTGCTAGATCTACACCAGGACAGCGTCTACTGAGCTCCTACAATGAGCAGTTCTTC.

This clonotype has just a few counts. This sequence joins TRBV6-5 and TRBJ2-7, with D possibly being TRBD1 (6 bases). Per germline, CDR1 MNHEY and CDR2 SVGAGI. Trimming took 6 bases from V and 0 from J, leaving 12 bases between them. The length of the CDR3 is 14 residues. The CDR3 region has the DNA TGTGCCAGCAGAAACCGGGACAACTCCTACGAGCAGTACTTC. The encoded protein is CASRNRDNSYEQYF.

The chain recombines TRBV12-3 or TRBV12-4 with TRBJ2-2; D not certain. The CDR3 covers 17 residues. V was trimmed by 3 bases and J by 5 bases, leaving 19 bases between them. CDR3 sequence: CASSFMTPKGNTGELFF. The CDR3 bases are TGTGCCAGCAGTTTTATGACCCCGAAGGGCAATACCGGGGAGCTGTTTTTT.

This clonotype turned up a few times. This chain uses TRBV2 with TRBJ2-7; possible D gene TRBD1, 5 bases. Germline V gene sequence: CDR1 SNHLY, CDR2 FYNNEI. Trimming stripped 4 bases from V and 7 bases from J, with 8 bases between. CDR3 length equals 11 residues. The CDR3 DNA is TGTGCCAGCAGTGGGACACGGGAGCAGTACTTC. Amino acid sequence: CASSGTREQYF.